This T cell receptor (beta chain) is drawn from a study of T cell responses to AZD1222 COVID-19 vaccine. Study-wide points: Only a handful of AZD1222 recipients, five to seven in all, had baseline seropositivity. Compared with day 0, the breadth and depth of the Spike-specific TCR repertoire rose significantly after two doses of AZD1222.

As for this clone: Its specificity is not known.

Germline lookup yields CDR1 KGHSH and CDR2 LQKENI. This CDR3 spans 18 amino acids. V lost 4 bases, J lost 6 bases, and 12 bases stayed unmatched. The table came from immunoSEQ multiplex PCR; TCRdb's copy has only in-frame clones and leaves some out. This table has some 40,000 clones, roughly 88% appearing once. The rearrangement joins TRBV18 to TRBJ2-1; 13 bases map to TRBD2. The sequencing used peripheral blood, collected 28 days after the second dose of the MenACWY control vaccine. This TCR was sampled from an adult who received the MenACWY meningococcal vaccine as a control. The CDR3 loop reads CASSLWTSGGAKRNEQFF. The DNA for the CDR3 is TGTGCCAGCTCACTATGGACTAGCGGGGGAGCTAAACGCAATGAGCAGTTCTTC.